One and the same sample provided the 22 T cell receptor beta chains below, sequenced in a study of T cell responses to AZD1222 COVID-19 vaccine (dated by TCRdb to the early 2020s). Preparation of the library involved the immunoSEQ multiplex PCR assay. TCRdb stores this immuneACCESS table with in-frame sequences only. Part of the clones is absent; in the studies checked, under half of the shortfall reflects unresolved V genes, and no reason is known for the rest. This sample's table has entries for some 150,000 clones. Under 2.5% of the sample lies in the top ten. The sample's time point label, in plain terms: baseline before first vaccination. The sequencing sample was made of peripheral blood. All receptors derive from an adult in good health.

The CDR3 coding sequence is TGTGCCAGCTCACCCCAAGGTTGGCCGGATGGCTACACCTTC. Translation gives CASSPQGWPDGYTF. The chain is built from TRBV18 and TRBJ1-2; D remains ambiguous. This CDR3 comprises 14 residues. Germline V gene lookup returns CDR1 KGHSH and CDR2 LQKENI. V was cut by 3 bases and J by 6 bases, with 14 bases left in between.

V usage is TRBV3-1 (or the pseudogene TRBV3-2) and J usage is TRBJ2-2; D remains ambiguous. Trimming removed 1 base at V and 0 bases at J, with 15 bases between. The CDR3 contains 18 residues. Germline V gene lookup returns CDR1 LGHDT and CDR2 YNNKEL (reference sequence). CDR3 amino acids: CASSQVLFGPTNTGELFF. CDR3 in DNA: TGTGCCAGCAGCCAAGTGCTGTTCGGACCAACGAACACCGGGGAGCTGTTTTTT.

V usage is TRBV6-1 and J usage is TRBJ1-5, with 7 nucleotides matching TRBD1. The CDR3 runs 16 residues. Trimming removed 1 base from V and 3 bases from J; junction bases left unmatched: 6. Germline V gives CDR1 MNHNS, CDR2 SASEGT. The CDR3 reads CASSEGQGVLNQPQHF. Here the CDR3 DNA reads TGTGCCAGCAGTGAAGGGCAGGGGGTCCTCAATCAGCCCCAGCATTTT.

The chain is built from TRBV28 and TRBJ2-3; D may be TRBD1 (7 bases). This CDR3 is 15 amino acids long. Germline CDR1 MDHEN, CDR2 SYDVKM. Trimming shortened V by 6 bases and J by 3 bases, and 16 bases separated the two germline ends. CDR3 DNA: TGTGCCAGCAGCCGCCAGGGGGGCCTTACAGATACGCAGTATTTT. Translating it yields CASSRQGGLTDTQYF.

The chain couples TRBV7-2 to TRBJ1-2; possibly TRBD1 for D (5 bases). V gave up 5 bases and J gave up 1 base, with 8 bases separating them. The CDR3 contains 13 residues. Germline V lookup: CDR1 SGHTA, CDR2 FQGNSA. CDR3 residues: CASSPDSNYGYTF. CDR3 DNA sequence: TGTGCCAGCAGCCCCGACAGTAACTATGGCTACACCTTC.

This chain connects TRBV30 to TRBJ2-1, with 12 bases that match TRBD2. Germline CDR1 and CDR2: GTSNPN and SVGIG (reference sequence). This CDR3 has 15 amino acids. V shed 8 bases and J 7 bases; nucleotides not matched to a gene: 12. For the CDR3, the DNA is TGTGCCAGCTCAGGACTAGCGGGGAAAGATAATGAGCAGTTCTTC. This encodes CASSGLAGKDNEQFF.

CDR3 amino acids: CASSPLGTAVSNYGYTF. In DNA form, the CDR3 reads TGTGCCAGCAGCCCGTTGGGGACAGCCGTTTCTAACTATGGCTACACCTTC. This chain joins TRBV14 and TRBJ1-2; 7 bases agree with TRBD1. Trimming removed 4 bases from V and 0 bases from J; junction bases left unmatched: 11. The CDR3 is 17 residues long. Germline V gives CDR1 SGHDN, CDR2 FVKESK.

The chain has TRBV27 and TRBJ1-5; TRBD1 might be the D (5 bases). Germline V CDR1 and CDR2: MNHEY, SMNVEV (reference sequence). The CDR3 has 15 amino acids. Trimming pared 3 bases from V and 2 bases from J, leaving 11 bases between. CDR3 sequence: CASSLVGAGNQPQHF. CDR3 bases: TGTGCCAGCAGTTTGGTAGGGGCCGGCAATCAGCCCCAGCATTTT.

The rearrangement uses TRBV5-4 and TRBJ1-2; D is ambiguous. The V gene's germline CDR1 is SGHNT and CDR2 YYREEE (reference sequence). V dropped 2 bases and J dropped 7 bases, with 12 bases sitting between them. The CDR3 runs 13 residues. The CDR3 reads CASSFGQVFGYTF. CDR3 nucleotides: TGTGCCAGCAGCTTTGGGCAGGTCTTTGGCTACACCTTC. The full variable domain, completed using reference TRBV5-4 and TRBJ1-2, is ETGVTQSPTHLIKTRGQQVTLRCSSQSGHNTVSWYQQALGQGPQFIFQYYREEENGRGNFPPRFSGLQFPNYSSELNVNALELDDSALYLCASSFGQVFGYTFGSGTRLTVV.

The chain is built from TRBV6-5 and TRBJ1-6; tentative D call: TRBD1 (6 bases). Per germline, CDR1 MNHEY and CDR2 SVGAGI. V shed 6 bases and J shed 4 bases, with 10 bases lying between them. There are 14 residues in the CDR3. The CDR3 is CASSPGQYNSPLHF. DNA of the CDR3: TGTGCCAGCAGCCCCGGACAGTATAATTCACCCCTCCACTTT.

The chain uses TRBV28 and TRBJ1-6; D call uncertain. The CDR3 loop spans 12 amino acids. V was pared by 3 bases and J by 11 bases, with 8 bases between. Germline values: CDR1 MDHEN, CDR2 SYDVKM. CDR3 DNA: TGTGCCAGCAGTTTCCCCGCGACACCCCTCCACTTT. Its protein product is CASSFPATPLHF.

DNA for the CDR3: TGTGCCAGCAGTTTTACAGGACAGGGGATCTCTGGGGCCAACGTCCTGACTTTC. Its translation: CASSFTGQGISGANVLTF. The rearrangement links TRBV7-4 to TRBJ2-6; 9 bases align to TRBD1. CDR3 length: 18 residues. Looked up from germline, CDR1 is SGHVT and CDR2 is SQSDAQ. The ends lost 6 bases at V and 0 bases at J; junction bases unmatched: 9.

The chain joins TRBV5-1 to TRBJ2-3, with TRBD2 as a possible D gene (5 bases). Per the germline V gene, CDR1 is SGHRS and CDR2 is YFSETQ. V gave up 5 bases and J gave up 0 bases, with 16 bases separating them. The CDR3 length is 16 residues. The CDR3 DNA reads TGCGCCAGCAGTACCGCGGCAGGAGGTAGCACAGATACGCAGTATTTT. As protein: CASSTAAGGSTDTQYF.

This chain joins TRBV28 and TRBJ1-2; D may be TRBD1 (5 bases). Germline V gives CDR1 MDHEN, CDR2 SYDVKM. The CDR3 contains 14 residues. The ends were cut back, 5 bases at V and 5 bases at J, with 15 bases in the middle. The CDR3 loop reads CASSDKRRVYGYTF. Here the CDR3 DNA reads TGTGCCAGCAGTGACAAGCGCAGGGTTTATGGCTACACCTTC.

The chain uses TRBV30 and TRBJ1-5, with D tentatively TRBD1 (5 bases). Trimming removed 6 bases from V and 3 bases from J, with 9 bases in between. The CDR3 loop spans 12 amino acids. Germline lookup yields CDR1 GTSNPN and CDR2 SVGIG (reference sequence). The chain's CDR3 is CACDSPNQPQHF. DNA for the CDR3: TGTGCCTGCGACAGCCCCAATCAGCCCCAGCATTTT.

V and J are TRBV3-1 (or the pseudogene TRBV3-2) and TRBJ2-2; 9 bases line up with TRBD1. Per germline, CDR1 LGHDT and CDR2 YNNKEL (reference sequence). The CDR3 runs to 15 residues. V lost 4 bases and J lost 6; bases outside the gene matches: 6. CDR3: CASSLGTGWPGELFF. CDR3 coding DNA: TGTGCCAGCAGCCTCGGGACAGGGTGGCCCGGGGAGCTGTTTTTT.

The chain joins TRBV9 to TRBJ2-2; the D gene is possibly TRBD1 (5 bases). V shed 4 bases and J shed 4 bases, with 8 bases lying between them. Germline values: CDR1 SGDLS, CDR2 YYNGEE. This CDR3 has 13 residues. The CDR3: CASSPQGTGELFF. The CDR3 DNA follows: TGTGCCAGCAGCCCGCAGGGCACCGGGGAGCTGTTTTTT.

As regards this clone: The junction departs from germline at one end; a sequencing error may be responsible. The chain is built from TRBV7-2 and TRBJ2-7; no reliable D call. Per the germline V gene, CDR1 is SGHTA and CDR2 is FQGNSA. The CDR3 totals 13 residues. In nucleotides, the CDR3 is TGTGCCAGCAGCTTGGGTCCCTCCAACGAGCAGTACTTC. Translation gives CASSLGPSNEQYF.

The chain combines TRBV7-2 with TRBJ2-3; tentatively, D is TRBD2 (7 bases). The V end was cut by 2 bases, the J end by 1 base, with 13 bases between. Germline CDR1 and CDR2: SGHTA and FQGNSA. The CDR3 consists of 16 residues. Here the CDR3 DNA reads TGTGCCAGCAGCTTAAGGCGGGGGCCCGGCACAGATACGCAGTATTTT. Amino acids: CASSLRRGPGTDTQYF.

V is TRBV4-2 and J is TRBJ2-2; D unclear. Germline values: CDR1 LGHNA, CDR2 YNFKEQ. The V end lost 0 bases, the J end lost 2 bases, and 7 bases lay between the germline ends. The CDR3 spans 15 residues. The CDR3 region has the DNA TGTGCCAGCAGCCAAGAAGGGTCTAACACCGGGGAGCTGTTTTTT. Amino acids: CASSQEGSNTGELFF.

The J gene is TRBJ1-2, the V gene TRBV27; no definite D call. V was cut by 7 bases and J by 0 bases, with 12 bases left in between. The CDR3 spans 14 residues. Germline V lookup: CDR1 MNHEY, CDR2 SMNVEV (reference sequence). CDR3 sequence: CASTWAKANYGYTF. CDR3 coding DNA: TGTGCCAGCACTTGGGCCAAAGCTAACTATGGCTACACCTTC.

The rearrangement links TRBV27 to TRBJ2-3; possibly TRBD1 for D (6 bases). Germline V lookup: CDR1 MNHEY, CDR2 SMNVEV (reference sequence). V was shortened by 4 bases and J by 7 bases, with 15 bases between the two germline ends. The CDR3 contains 14 residues. The CDR3 here is CASSSFTGSNTQYF. The DNA for the CDR3 is TGTGCCAGCAGTTCATTTACAGGGAGCAATACGCAGTATTTT.